Following are 22 T cell receptor beta chains from one sample sequenced in a study of T cells in Graves' hyperthyroidism and ophthalmopathy. RNA transcripts gave rise to amplified TCR beta CDR3 regions. Primed by the HTBI set, a first-round RT-PCR was run on the TCR CDR3. TCRdb independently ran MiXCR on the multiplex PCR reads; one entry per CDR3 protein. The data contain under 350,000 distinct CDR3 sequences, around 13% of them seen just once; the ten biggest clones take up around 32%. Sequencing was performed on blood. Receptors originate from a woman between 40 and 55 years old with Graves' ophthalmopathy.

This clonotype was observed many times. The chain carries TRBV20-1 and TRBJ1-1; D gene ambiguous. V lost 4 bases and J lost 0, with 9 bases in between. The germline V gene has CDR1 DFQATT and CDR2 SNEGSKA (reference sequence). This CDR3 is 13 amino acids long. CDR3 coding DNA: TGCAGTGCTATGCCAGGAATGAACACTGAAGCTTTCTTT. Translated: CSAMPGMNTEAFF.

This clonotype appeared many times. V and J are TRBV9 and TRBJ2-2, with TRBD2 as a possible D gene (6 bases). V shed 3 bases and J shed 7 bases, with 19 bases lying between them. The germline V gene encodes CDR1 SGDLS and CDR2 YYNGEE. The CDR3 has 16 amino acids. CDR3 nucleotide sequence: TGTGCCAGCAGCGGCGGAACTAGCCTAACACACGGGGAGCTGTTTTTT. As protein: CASSGGTSLTHGELFF.

This clonotype was observed at least ten times. The CDR3 coding sequence is TGTGCCAGTAGTATGCTGGGAGAAGGAAGCGAGGAAAAACTGTTTTTT. Its protein is CASSMLGEGSEEKLFF. The genes are TRBV19 and TRBJ1-4; D remains unclear. Trimming shortened V by 3 bases and J by 8 bases, and 19 bases separated the two germline ends. Germline CDR1 LNHDA, CDR2 SQIVND (reference sequence). The CDR3 runs to 16 residues.

The chain uses TRBV19 and TRBJ2-7; possibly TRBD2 for D (6 bases). This CDR3 contains 16 residues. Trimming took off 5 bases at V and 4 bases at J, with 21 bases between the two ends. Per germline, CDR1 LNHDA and CDR2 SQIVND (reference sequence). The DNA of the CDR3 is TGTGCCAGTAGTCCGAGGACGGCCTTCGCGGGATACGAGCAGTACTTC. This encodes CASSPRTAFAGYEQYF.

This clonotype has a count of ten or more. The V call is TRBV5-1, the J call TRBJ2-3; 10 positions match TRBD2. The CDR3 runs to 14 residues. With V trimmed by 5 bases and J by 6 bases, 6 bases remained unmatched. The V gene's germline CDR1 is SGHRS and CDR2 YFSETQ. The CDR3 spells CASRSTSGLDTQYF. Here the CDR3 DNA reads TGCGCCAGCAGGTCGACTAGCGGGCTGGATACGCAGTATTTT.

This clonotype was seen repeatedly, ten times or more. This chain links TRBV13 with TRBJ2-1, with 7 nucleotides matching TRBD2. This CDR3 has 13 amino acids. V was pared by 5 bases and J by 9 bases, with 7 bases of the junction left unmatched. Germline V gene data show CDR1 as PRHDT and CDR2 as FYEKMQ (reference sequence). CDR3 residues: CASSTASGREQFF. CDR3 sequence (DNA): TGTGCCAGCAGCACTGCTAGCGGACGTGAGCAGTTCTTC.

The chain uses TRBV12-3 or TRBV12-4 and TRBJ2-1; TRBD2 agrees at 13 bases. With V trimmed by 11 bases and J by 9 bases, 7 bases remained unmatched. The CDR3 has 13 residues. The CDR3: CAARTSGSGEQFF. CDR3 nucleotide sequence: TGTGCCGCTCGGACTAGCGGGAGTGGTGAGCAGTTCTTC.

This clonotype was seen at least ten times. This sequence joins TRBV7-8 and TRBJ2-3, with 7 bases matching TRBD1. V lost 2 bases and J lost 6; bases outside the gene matches: 8. This CDR3 spans 15 amino acids. CDR1 and CDR2 from the germline V gene are SGHVS and FQNEAQ. CDR3 amino acids: CASSLNDRAIDTQYF. CDR3 in DNA: TGTGCCAGCAGCTTAAATGACAGGGCCATTGATACGCAGTATTTT.

This clonotype was seen a few times. This chain links TRBV7-9 with TRBJ2-1; D gene ambiguous. The CDR3 consists of 13 residues. Trimming removed 1 base from V and 8 bases from J, with 9 bases in between. CDR1 and CDR2 (germline): SEHNR, FQNEAQ (reference sequence). The CDR3 reads CASSLEQNYEQFF. The DNA of the CDR3 is TGTGCCAGCAGCTTAGAACAGAATTATGAGCAGTTCTTC.

This clonotype was picked up many times. The rearrangement links TRBV2 to TRBJ1-1; tentative D call: TRBD1 (6 bases). The CDR3 has 13 amino acids. Germline V CDR1 and CDR2: SNHLY, FYNNEI. V lost 9 bases and J 0 bases, leaving 11 bases between the germline ends. This chain's CDR3 is CARVDRLNTEAFF. CDR3 coding DNA: TGTGCCAGGGTGGACAGATTGAACACTGAAGCTTTCTTT.

This clonotype was detected only a few times. The chain employs TRBV20-1 and TRBJ2-2; 8 bases fit TRBD2. CDR1 and CDR2 from the germline V gene are DFQATT and SNEGSKA (reference sequence). Losses at the gene ends were 3 bases for V and 7 bases for J; bases not matched to a gene: 7. This CDR3 has 14 amino acids. The CDR3 reads CSASGTRFLGELFF. CDR3 nucleotide sequence: TGCAGTGCTAGCGGGACTAGGTTTCTCGGGGAGCTGTTTTTT.

Details on this clonotype: The junction departs from the called germline gene at one end, perhaps through a read error. The chain is built from TRBV20-1 and TRBJ1-4, with D perhaps TRBD1 (6 bases). The CDR3 totals 13 residues. Germline CDR1 is DFQATT and CDR2 is SNEGSKA (reference sequence). Written as DNA, the CDR3 is TGCAGTGCTAGTCTGGGGAAGGGGGAAAAACTGCTTTTT. It translates to CSASLGKGEKLLF.

Ten or more counts support this clonotype. The DNA of the CDR3 is TGTGCCAGCAGTTTAACGGTGCTGAACACCGGGGAGCTGTTTTTT. This gives the protein CASSLTVLNTGELFF. The chain links TRBV27 to TRBJ2-2; D gene uncertain. CDR3 size: 15 residues. The germline V gene has CDR1 MNHEY and CDR2 SMNVEV (reference sequence). V lost 2 bases and J 1 base, leaving 8 bases between the germline ends.

This clonotype was detected a few times. The chain links TRBV19 to TRBJ2-1; TRBD1 is a possible D gene (6 bases). V lost 5 bases, J lost 3 bases, and 14 bases lay in between. This CDR3 spans 15 amino acids. In germline, CDR1 is LNHDA, CDR2 SQIVND (reference sequence). CDR3 protein: CASSVGQSFYNEQFF. As DNA, the CDR3 is TGTGCCAGTAGTGTCGGACAGAGTTTCTACAATGAGCAGTTCTTC.

The table lists this clonotype with many counts. The J gene is TRBJ1-5, the V gene TRBV28; TRBD1 aligns across 9 bases. After removal of 6 bases from V and 11 bases from J, the junction contained 8 bases not matched to a gene. This CDR3 spans 13 amino acids. The germline V gene encodes CDR1 MDHEN and CDR2 SYDVKM. The CDR3 here is CASSGQGIVSQHF. The CDR3 DNA reads TGTGCCAGCAGCGGACAGGGGATTGTGTCCCAGCATTTT.

This clonotype was seen ten or more times. Here the CDR3 reads CASTMTGLTEAFF. CDR3 nucleotides: TGTGCCAGCACCATGACAGGGCTCACTGAAGCTTTCTTT. The chain uses TRBV6-1 and TRBJ1-1, with 7 bases aligning to TRBD1. Per the germline V gene, CDR1 is MNHNS and CDR2 is SASEGT. CDR3 length equals 13 residues. The trim removed 7 bases at V and 4 bases at J, leaving 6 bases unmatched.

The table lists this clonotype with many counts. The chain links TRBV2 to TRBJ2-2; 8 nucleotides align to TRBD1. V lost 3 bases and J lost 4; bases outside the gene matches: 1. The CDR3 length is 14 residues. The V gene's germline CDR1 is SNHLY and CDR2 FYNNEI. The chain's CDR3 is CASSEDRATGELFF. In DNA form, the CDR3 reads TGTGCCAGCAGTGAGGACAGGGCCACCGGGGAGCTGTTTTTT.

V usage is TRBV11-3 and J usage is TRBJ1-6; 7 bases match TRBD1. The V gene's germline CDR1 is SGHNT and CDR2 YENEEA. The CDR3 is 19 residues long. Germline trimming cut 3 bases from V and 7 bases from J; bases unmatched to any gene: 18. The CDR3 here is CASSLRLGVQGVFNSPLHF. The CDR3 DNA follows: TGTGCCAGCAGCTTGAGGCTGGGTGTTCAGGGGGTATTCAATTCACCCCTCCACTTT.

This clonotype appeared many times. This chain links TRBV27 with TRBJ2-1; D call uncertain. Trimming removed 6 bases from V and 4 bases from J, with 19 bases in between. The germline V gene has CDR1 MNHEY and CDR2 SMNVEV (reference sequence). The CDR3 is 16 amino acids. CDR3 amino acids: CASSQSPARSYNEQFF. Written as DNA, the CDR3 is TGTGCCAGCAGCCAATCCCCCGCCCGGAGTTACAATGAGCAGTTCTTC.

The chain joins TRBV14 to TRBJ1-3, with D possibly being TRBD1 (5 bases). Germline CDR1 reads SGHDN; CDR2 reads FVKESK. The V and J ends lost 4 bases and 3 bases respectively, with 25 bases between them. The CDR3 is 19 amino acids. The chain's CDR3 is CASSRGRTQEASVGNTIYF. The CDR3 coding sequence is TGTGCCAGCAGCCGAGGTCGGACACAGGAGGCTTCGGTTGGAAACACCATATATTTT.

About this clonotype itself: A much larger clone lies a single base off, so this may be a read error. The chain employs TRBV6-1 and TRBJ1-5; possibly TRBD1 for D (5 bases). Looked up from germline, CDR1 is MNHNS and CDR2 is SASEGT. The CDR3 totals 13 residues. The CDR3 nucleotides read TGTGCCGGCAGTGCGGGGCCTTATCAGCCCCAGCATTTT. Encoded protein: CAGSAGPYQPQHF.

This clonotype was recorded at least ten times. The gene calls are TRBV27 and TRBJ2-2, with D possibly TRBD2 on 5 matching bases. Germline V gene sequence: CDR1 MNHEY, CDR2 SMNVEV (reference sequence). The CDR3 is 15 residues long. Trimming pared 3 bases from V and 4 bases from J, leaving 12 bases between. In DNA form, the CDR3 reads TGTGCCAGCAGTTTTTCGGGGTTTGGCACCGGGGAGCTGTTTTTT. This translates into CASSFSGFGTGELFF.